Presented here are 9 T cell receptor beta chains from one specimen sequenced in a study of Tregs in tolerant kidney transplant recipients. Assay: immunoSEQ multiplex PCR; the TCRdb copy retains only in-frame clones and omits some. The sample yields 92,000 or so clones, more than 80% seen once. The sample taken for sequencing was CD8+ T cells from blood. These TCRs come from a human donor in good health.

CDR3 sequence: CASSWGTGLENTEAFF. The CDR3 DNA follows: TGTGCCAGCAGTTGGGGGACAGGGTTAGAAAACACTGAAGCTTTCTTT. The chain links TRBV27 to TRBJ1-1, with 9 bases fitting TRBD1. This CDR3 region has 16 residues. Germline CDR1 MNHEY, CDR2 SMNVEV (reference sequence). The V gene end was trimmed by 4 bases and the J gene end by 2 bases; junction bases not matched to a gene: 8.

This chain joins TRBV9 and TRBJ2-1, with 12 bases matching TRBD2. Per the germline V gene, CDR1 is SGDLS and CDR2 is YYNGEE. This CDR3 has 17 amino acids. The V and J ends lost 0 bases and 1 base, in that order; junction bases with no gene match: 2. CDR3 sequence: CASSVEGLAGSYNEQFF. The CDR3 nucleotides read TGTGCCAGCAGCGTAGAAGGACTAGCGGGATCCTACAATGAGCAGTTCTTC.

The rearrangement uses TRBV7-9 and TRBJ1-5, with D possibly TRBD1 on 5 matching bases. The ends were cut back, 6 bases at V and 8 bases at J, with 14 bases in the middle. Per the germline V gene, CDR1 is SEHNR and CDR2 is FQNEAQ (reference sequence). The CDR3 is made up of 13 amino acids. This CDR3 reads CASSLAGGEPQHF. The DNA of the CDR3 is TGTGCCAGCAGTCTGGCGGGGGGAGAGCCCCAGCATTTT.

This clone has a count of ten or more. In DNA form, the CDR3 reads TGTGCCAGCAGTGAAGAACAGGGTTACACTGAAGCTTTCTTT. The encoded protein is CASSEEQGYTEAFF. The chain recombines TRBV6-1 with TRBJ1-1, with D tentatively TRBD1 (6 bases). Trimming pared 1 base from V and 3 bases from J, leaving 9 bases between. Germline loops: CDR1 MNHNS, CDR2 SASEGT. CDR3 size: 14 residues.

The gene calls are TRBV27 and TRBJ2-7; maybe TRBD2 (7 bases). The ends were cut back, 3 bases at V and 0 bases at J, with 12 bases in the middle. CDR1 and CDR2 from the germline V gene are MNHEY and SMNVEV (reference sequence). CDR3 size: 15 residues. The CDR3 region has the DNA TGTGCCAGCAGTTTGTCAGGGGACTACTCCTACGAGCAGTACTTC. It codes for CASSLSGDYSYEQYF.

V usage is TRBV15 and J usage is TRBJ1-4; 9 positions match TRBD1. Per germline, CDR1 LNHNV and CDR2 YYDKDF (reference sequence). Germline trimming cut 0 bases from V and 4 bases from J; bases unmatched to any gene: 3. The length of the CDR3 is 16 residues. The CDR3 DNA is TGTGCCACCAGCAGAGAAGGGACAGGGTATAATGAAAAACTGTTTTTT. Translation: CATSREGTGYNEKLFF.

The chain joins TRBV27 to TRBJ1-1, with 9 nucleotides matching TRBD1. The CDR3 consists of 16 residues. The ends lost 2 bases at V and 0 bases at J; junction bases unmatched: 4. CDR1 MNHEY and CDR2 SMNVEV come from the germline V gene (reference sequence). CDR3 protein: CASSLKQGAMNTEAFF. The CDR3 coding sequence is TGTGCCAGCAGTTTAAAACAGGGGGCGATGAACACTGAAGCTTTCTTT.

The chain carries TRBV29-1 and TRBJ1-2; 9 bases align to TRBD1. The germline gives CDR1 SQVTM, CDR2 ANQGSEA. The CDR3 extends over 14 amino acids. V lost 5 bases, J lost 3 bases, and 7 bases stayed unmatched. CDR3 bases: TGCAGCGTTCCCCGGGACAGGGATGACTATGGCTACACCTTC. The encoded protein is CSVPRDRDDYGYTF.

The rearrangement uses TRBV6-4 and TRBJ2-3; tentatively, D is TRBD1 (5 bases). The germline V gene encodes CDR1 MRHNA and CDR2 SNTAGT. Trimming pared 0 bases from V and 6 bases from J, leaving 10 bases between. This CDR3 has 14 residues. The CDR3 DNA reads as TGTGCCAGCAGTGACTCAGGGGAAAAGGATACGCAGTATTTT. Protein: CASSDSGEKDTQYF.